This is a list of T cell receptor beta chains from one sample in a study of blood T cell repertoires in COVID-19. Method: immunoSEQ multiplex PCR; TCRdb's copy keeps in-frame clones and lacks some. In the table there are under 200,000 clones, around 80% of which are singletons. The material sequenced was peripheral blood. Receptors originate from a woman aged 55-75 years with COVID-19, enrolled during active disease. Each CDR3 is given with its conserved first and last residue. A D gene is named only where the DNA matches it firmly. Rows give clone size only sometimes, using once, few, many, or a class for an expanded clone.

J gene,D gene,clone size,V gene,CDR3 DNA,CDR3 protein
TRBJ2-1,TRBD2,few,TRBV7-4,TGTGCCAGCAGCCTCCCAAGGGGCGGGGGGTGGCGGAATGAGCAGTTCTTC,CASSLPRGGGWRNEQFF
TRBJ2-2,TRBD2,-,TRBV9,TGTGCCAGCAGCGTAGCACTAGCGGCTAACACCGGGGAGCTGTTTTTT,CASSVALAANTGELFF
TRBJ2-7,-,-,TRBV15,TGTGCCACCAGCAGAGATGAGGGAGACTACGAGCAGTACTTC,CATSRDEGDYEQYF
TRBJ1-1,-,-,TRBV2,TGTGCCAGCAGCCCTCCGGTTCGGACTGAAGCTTTCTTT,CASSPPVRTEAFF
TRBJ1-2,-,medium-sized,TRBV28,TGTGCCAGCACCTCACCTCGGCAGGGTTACTATGGCTACACCTTC,CASTSPRQGYYGYTF
TRBJ1-6,TRBD1,-,TRBV24-1,TGTGCCACCAGTGATCCCTGGACAGGGATAATTAATTCACCCCTCCACTTT,CATSDPWTGIINSPLHF
TRBJ2-3,-,-,TRBV9,TGTGCCAGCAGCGTAGAACAAGATACGCAGTATTTT,CASSVEQDTQYF
TRBJ2-3,-,few,TRBV29-1,TGCAGCGTTGAAGATCGGTCAGGGGTAACAGATACGCAGTATTTT,CSVEDRSGVTDTQYF
TRBJ1-1,-,-,TRBV3-1/TRBV3-2,TGTGCCAGCAGCCCTATCATGAACACTGAAGCTTTCTTT,CASSPIMNTEAFF
TRBJ2-1,TRBD2,-,TRBV18,TGTGCCAGCTCACCACCGGTTAGCGGGGTTTACAATGAGCAGTTCTTC,CASSPPVSGVYNEQFF
TRBJ1-2,TRBD1,-,TRBV6-5,TGTGCCAGCAGCCGCCGACAGGGTTCTTTCTATGGCTACACCTTC,CASSRRQGSFYGYTF
TRBJ2-2,TRBD2,-,TRBV28,TGTGCCAGCGGGGGGGGTCAGCCGGGAAGTGGGACCGGGGAGCTGTTTTTT,CASGGGQPGSGTGELFF
TRBJ2-5,TRBD1,once,TRBV2,TGTGCCAGCAAACGTACCAACCTGGGACAGGGGGGGACCCAGTACTTC,CASKRTNLGQGGTQYF
TRBJ2-2,-,-,TRBV7-9,TGTGCCAGCAGCTTTTCAACCGGGGAGCTGTTTTTT,CASSFSTGELFF
TRBJ1-5,-,once,TRBV28,TGTGCCAGCAGTTTACAGGGTAATCAGCCCCAGCATTTT,CASSLQGNQPQHF
TRBJ1-2,-,-,TRBV6-1,TGTGCCAGCAGTGAATTCGCAGGGGTTAACTATGGCTACACCTTC,CASSEFAGVNYGYTF
TRBJ2-5,TRBD2,-,TRBV3-1/TRBV3-2,TGTGCCAGCAGCCAAGCCCCAGGGAGGGTGAGGGAGACCCAGTACTTC,CASSQAPGRVRETQYF
TRBJ1-4,TRBD1,-,TRBV19,TGTGCCAGTGGACAGGGGGCGGAAAAACTGTTTTTT,CASGQGAEKLFF
TRBJ1-2,TRBD1,-,TRBV4-2,TGTGCCAGCAGCCAACTGAGACAGGGGGGTGGCTACACCTTC,CASSQLRQGGGYTF
TRBJ1-2,TRBD1,-,TRBV19,TGTGCCAGTAGTATCGGACAGGCCAACCGAGGCTATGGCTACACCTTC,CASSIGQANRGYGYTF
TRBJ2-3,TRBD2,-,TRBV19,TGTGCCAGTAGTCCAAAAGGAGAACTAGCGGGGGCAGATACGCAGTATTTT,CASSPKGELAGADTQYF
TRBJ1-5,TRBD1,-,TRBV19,TGTGCCAGTAGCGACCCACAGGGGGTGGGCAATCAGCCCCAGCATTTT,CASSDPQGVGNQPQHF
TRBJ1-6,-,-,TRBV3-1/TRBV3-2,TGTGCCAGCAGCCTTGGGGCAGGGCCTTTGGATTCACCCCTCCACTTT,CASSLGAGPLDSPLHF
TRBJ1-1,TRBD1,once,TRBV28,TGTGCCAGCAGATCCGTCATTTTCCACAGGGGGCTGAACACTGAAGCTTTCTTT,CASRSVIFHRGLNTEAFF
TRBJ2-7,TRBD2,-,TRBV10-3,TGTGCCATCCGGGCGGGAGCCCACGAGCAGTACTTC,CAIRAGAHEQYF
TRBJ1-6,-,-,TRBV5-5,TGTGCCAGCAGCCCCCCCCCTCAGGGGCACAATTCACCCCTCCACTTT,CASSPPPQGHNSPLHF
TRBJ2-7,TRBD2,-,TRBV20-1,TGCAGTGCTAGTCCGGGAGGGAGCTCCTACGAGCAGTACTTC,CSASPGGSSYEQYF
TRBJ2-1,-,-,TRBV6-5,TGTGCCAGCAGCCAGGGCAATGAGCAGTTCTTC,CASSQGNEQFF
TRBJ2-1,TRBD2,-,TRBV3-1/TRBV3-2,TGTGCCAGCAGCCAACTAGCGGGAGCTCCCCATGAGCAGTTCTTC,CASSQLAGAPHEQFF
TRBJ1-3,TRBD1,-,TRBV5-1,TGCGCCAGCAGCTTGGATAACAGGGGAACCGCTGGAAACACCATATATTTT,CASSLDNRGTAGNTIYF
TRBJ2-1,TRBD1,-,TRBV11-3,TGTGCCAGCAGCTTAGTTACGGGACAGGGGGAGAATGAGCAGTTCTTC,CASSLVTGQGENEQFF
TRBJ2-2,TRBD1,-,TRBV10-2,TGCGCCAGCAGTGACCAAGACAGGGGGCGGAGGGGAGGGGAGCTGTTTTTT,CASSDQDRGRRGGELFF
TRBJ2-3,TRBD2,-,TRBV7-2,TGTGCCAGCAGTCCCACCGGACTAGCGGGGGGGCCGGGCGCAGATACGCAGTATTTT,CASSPTGLAGGPGADTQYF
TRBJ2-1,TRBD2,-,TRBV10-1,TGCGCCAGCAGTGAAAGCGGGGGGTCTCAACGCCAGTTCTTC,CASSESGGSQRQFF
TRBJ1-4,-,-,TRBV27,TGTGCCAGCAGTTCCCTTTCAGGGGACGAAAAACTGTTTTTT,CASSSLSGDEKLFF
TRBJ1-5,TRBD1,-,TRBV19,TGTGCCAGTAGCCTGGGACAGGGGGATGATCAGCCCCAGCATTTT,CASSLGQGDDQPQHF
TRBJ2-1,TRBD1,-,TRBV5-1,TGCGCCAGCAGCTTGGGTCGAGGGGGCGATGAGCAGTTCTTC,CASSLGRGGDEQFF
TRBJ2-7,TRBD2,-,TRBV3-1/TRBV3-2,TGTGCCAGCAGCCAGGGACTAGCGATCTACGAGCAGTACTTC,CASSQGLAIYEQYF
TRBJ1-6,-,-,TRBV25-1,TGTGCCAGCAGCGAAAGGAGGGATTCACCCCTCCACTTT,CASSERRDSPLHF
TRBJ2-2,TRBD1,-,TRBV4-1,TGCGCCAGCAGCCAAGCCGGACAGGGGAACGGGGAGCTGTTTTTT,CASSQAGQGNGELFF
TRBJ1-1,-,-,TRBV19,TGTGCCAGTAGTGGTCCCGGACAGGAAGCTTTCTTT,CASSGPGQEAFF
TRBJ2-1,TRBD1,-,TRBV7-2,TGTGCCAGCAGAGGGACAGGGAGGGGTGAGCAGTTCTTC,CASRGTGRGEQFF
TRBJ1-6,-,-,TRBV6-5,TGTGCCAGCAGTTACTCGCGGACAGAGCCCCTCCACTTT,CASSYSRTEPLHF
TRBJ2-3,-,-,TRBV7-3,TGTGCCAGCAGCTCCCGCAAGGGGGTTTCAGATACGCAGTATTTT,CASSSRKGVSDTQYF
TRBJ1-4,TRBD1,few,TRBV28,TGTGCCAGCCAAGGGGCAGGGGGGAAGGAAAAACTGTTTTTT,CASQGAGGKEKLFF
TRBJ1-1,-,-,TRBV19,TGTGCCAGTAGTACCAAAGCAGGTAACACTGAAGCTTTCTTT,CASSTKAGNTEAFF
TRBJ2-1,-,-,TRBV5-4,TGTGCCAGCAGCTTGAGTTCCCTAGCTACCCTTCGGATCTTC,CASSLSSLATLRIF
TRBJ2-1,-,-,TRBV28,TGTGCCAGCAGTTTGCTGAGTAACTACAATGAGCAGTTCTTC,CASSLLSNYNEQFF
TRBJ1-2,-,-,TRBV10-2,TGCGCCAGCAGTGGCGGACAGTCGTCCTATGGCTACACCTTC,CASSGGQSSYGYTF
TRBJ2-1,TRBD2,-,TRBV7-2,TGTGCCAGCAGCCCCGGGACTAGCGGACAGAGCAGGTTCTTC,CASSPGTSGQSRFF
TRBJ2-5,TRBD2,-,TRBV9,TGTGCCAGCAGCGTTGGGACTAGCAGCGAGACCCAGTACTTC,CASSVGTSSETQYF
TRBJ1-5,-,-,TRBV4-3,TGCGCCAGCAGCCATGAATACAGGTTGTTAAGCAATCAGCCCCAGCATTTT,CASSHEYRLLSNQPQHF